This note documents a single T cell receptor beta chain sequence. As yet, its antigen is unknown. The CDR3 covers 16 residues. CDR1 is MNHEY, CDR2 SVGAGI, per germline. J gave up 2 bases and V 0 bases, and 5 bases lay outside the gene matches. This sample is part of a study of shared clonotypes between healthy human individuals. Study as a whole: The people who gave samples were two women and a few men aged 18 to 49. General study points: The generation probabilities recorded for non-shared clonotypes fell below those of clonotypes shared by all four donors. Memory subsets had estimated richness that was generally smaller than that of naive subsets.

Assay used: immunoSEQ multiplex PCR; TCRdb lists only in-frame clones, some missing. The table has a few million clones, 90% to 96% seen once. The TCR sequence derives from a man aged 18 to 29 in good health. The sequenced sample consisted of naive CD4+ T cells sorted from blood. Subset meaning: CD45RA+ positively selected. This chain joins TRBV6-5 and TRBJ2-7, with TRBD1 matching over 9 bases. DNA of the CDR3: TGTGCCAGCAGTTACTCGGGGACAGGGTTGGCCTACGAGCAGTACTTC. It yields the protein CASSYSGTGLAYEQYF.